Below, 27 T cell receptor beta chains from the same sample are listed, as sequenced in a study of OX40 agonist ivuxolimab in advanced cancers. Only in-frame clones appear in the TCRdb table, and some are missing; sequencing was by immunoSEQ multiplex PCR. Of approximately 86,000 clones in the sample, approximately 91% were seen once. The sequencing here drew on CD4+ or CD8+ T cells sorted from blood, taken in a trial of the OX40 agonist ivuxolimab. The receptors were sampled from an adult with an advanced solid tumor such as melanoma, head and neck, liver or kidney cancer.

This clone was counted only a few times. CDR3 coding DNA: TGTGCCAGCAGCTTACAGTTGTTAGAGCAGTACTTC. Its protein is CASSLQLLEQYF. The chain has TRBV5-6 and TRBJ2-7; the D is unclear. CDR3 length: 12 amino acids. Trimming pared 2 bases from V and 7 bases from J, leaving 10 bases between. In germline, CDR1 is SGHDT, CDR2 YYEEEE.

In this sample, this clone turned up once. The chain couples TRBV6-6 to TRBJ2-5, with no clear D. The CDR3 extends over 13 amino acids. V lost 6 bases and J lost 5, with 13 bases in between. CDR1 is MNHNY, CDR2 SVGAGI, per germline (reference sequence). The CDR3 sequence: CASRKGFGETQYF. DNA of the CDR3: TGTGCCAGCAGGAAGGGTTTTGGGGAGACCCAGTACTTC.

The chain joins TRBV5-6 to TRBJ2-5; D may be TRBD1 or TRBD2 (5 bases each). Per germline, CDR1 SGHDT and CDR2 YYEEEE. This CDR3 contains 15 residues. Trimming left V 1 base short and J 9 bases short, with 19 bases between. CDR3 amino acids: CASSLWGAAPRAQYF. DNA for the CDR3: TGTGCCAGCAGCTTGTGGGGAGCGGCCCCCAGGGCCCAGTACTTC.

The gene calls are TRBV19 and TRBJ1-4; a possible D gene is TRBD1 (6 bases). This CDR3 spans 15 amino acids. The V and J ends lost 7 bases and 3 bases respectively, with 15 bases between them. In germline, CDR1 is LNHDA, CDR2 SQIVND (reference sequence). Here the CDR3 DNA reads TGTGCCAGTACTAGCCGGGACACCGCTAATGAAAAACTGTTTTTT. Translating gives CASTSRDTANEKLFF. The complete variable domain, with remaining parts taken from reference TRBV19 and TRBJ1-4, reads DGGITQSPKYLFRKEGQNVTLSCEQNLNHDAMYWYRQDPGQGLRLIYYSQIVNDFQKGDIAEGYSVSREKKESFPLTVTSAQKNPTAFYLCASTSRDTANEKLFFGSGTQLSVL.

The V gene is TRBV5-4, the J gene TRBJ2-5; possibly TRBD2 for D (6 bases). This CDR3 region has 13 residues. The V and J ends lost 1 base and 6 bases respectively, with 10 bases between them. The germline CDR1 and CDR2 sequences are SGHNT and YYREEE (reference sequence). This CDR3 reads CASSLSEGKTQYF. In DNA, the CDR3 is TGTGCCAGCAGCTTGTCGGAGGGAAAGACCCAGTACTTC.

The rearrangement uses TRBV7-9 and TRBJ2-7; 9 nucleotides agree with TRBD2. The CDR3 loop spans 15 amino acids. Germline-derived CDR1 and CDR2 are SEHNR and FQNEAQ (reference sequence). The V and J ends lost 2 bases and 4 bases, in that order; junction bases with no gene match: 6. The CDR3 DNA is TGTGCCAGCAGCTTAATGGCTAGCGGGATTTACGAGCAGTACTTC. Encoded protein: CASSLMASGIYEQYF.

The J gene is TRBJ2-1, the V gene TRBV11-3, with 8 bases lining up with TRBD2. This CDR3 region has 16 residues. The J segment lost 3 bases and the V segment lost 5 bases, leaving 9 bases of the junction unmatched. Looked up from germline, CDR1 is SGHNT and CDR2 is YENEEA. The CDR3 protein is CASSPSGTSFYNEQFF. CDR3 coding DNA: TGTGCCAGCAGCCCGTCCGGGACTAGTTTCTACAATGAGCAGTTCTTC.

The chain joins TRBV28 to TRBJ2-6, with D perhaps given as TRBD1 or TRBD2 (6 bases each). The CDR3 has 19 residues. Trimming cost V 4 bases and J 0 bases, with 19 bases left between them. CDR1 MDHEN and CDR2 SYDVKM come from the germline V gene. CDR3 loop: CASSSTGGLGFSGANVLTF. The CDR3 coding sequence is TGTGCCAGCAGTTCTACCGGGGGCCTAGGGTTCTCTGGGGCCAACGTCCTGACTTTC.

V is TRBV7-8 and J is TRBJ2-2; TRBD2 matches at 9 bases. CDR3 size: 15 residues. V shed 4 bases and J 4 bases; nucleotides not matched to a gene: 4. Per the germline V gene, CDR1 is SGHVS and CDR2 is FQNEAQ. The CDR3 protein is CASSSRTSVTGELFF. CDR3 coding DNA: TGTGCCAGCAGCTCAAGGACTAGCGTCACCGGGGAGCTGTTTTTT. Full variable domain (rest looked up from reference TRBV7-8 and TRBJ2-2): GAGVSQSPRYKVAKRGQDVALRCDPISGHVSLFWYQQALGQGPEFLTYFQNEAQLDKSGLPSDRFFAERPEGSVSTLKIQRTQQEDSAVYLCASSSRTSVTGELFFGEGSRLTVL.

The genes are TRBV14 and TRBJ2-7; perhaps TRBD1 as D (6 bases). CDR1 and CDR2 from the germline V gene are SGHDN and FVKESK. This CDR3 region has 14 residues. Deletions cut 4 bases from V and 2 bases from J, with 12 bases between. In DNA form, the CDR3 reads TGTGCCAGCAGCCGTAGACAGGATACCTACGAGCAGTACTTC. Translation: CASSRRQDTYEQYF.

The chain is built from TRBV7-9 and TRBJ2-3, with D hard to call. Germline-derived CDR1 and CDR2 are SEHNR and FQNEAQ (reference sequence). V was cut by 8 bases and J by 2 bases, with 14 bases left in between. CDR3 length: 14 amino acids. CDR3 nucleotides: TGTGCCAGCGCTATGAGGACCAACACAGATACGCAGTATTTT. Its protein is CASAMRTNTDTQYF.

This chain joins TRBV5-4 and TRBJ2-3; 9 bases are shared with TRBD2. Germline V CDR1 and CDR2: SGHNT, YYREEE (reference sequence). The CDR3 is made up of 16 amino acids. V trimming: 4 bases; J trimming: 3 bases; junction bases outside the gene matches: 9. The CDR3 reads CASSPPTSGVTDTQYF. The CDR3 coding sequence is TGTGCCAGCAGCCCCCCGACTAGCGGAGTAACAGATACGCAGTATTTT.

In nucleotides, the CDR3 is TGCGCCAGCAGTGAAACCCAGCGGGAGTTATCCTACGAGCAGTACTTC. It translates to CASSETQRELSYEQYF. The chain has TRBV10-1 and TRBJ2-7, with 8 bases that match TRBD2. CDR3 size: 16 residues. Germline V gene sequence: CDR1 WNHNN, CDR2 SYGVQD (reference sequence). With V trimmed by 3 bases and J by 1 base, 8 bases remained unmatched.

Here the CDR3 reads CASSRRLAGGYVEQFF. The DNA for the CDR3 is TGCGCCAGCAGCCGGCGACTAGCGGGAGGATATGTTGAGCAGTTCTTC. This chain links TRBV4-1 with TRBJ2-1; TRBD2 agrees at 13 bases. The CDR3 extends over 16 amino acids. Trimming at V came to 4 bases and at J to 9 bases, leaving 9 bases not matched to a gene. From germline, CDR1 is MGHRA and CDR2 YSYEKL.

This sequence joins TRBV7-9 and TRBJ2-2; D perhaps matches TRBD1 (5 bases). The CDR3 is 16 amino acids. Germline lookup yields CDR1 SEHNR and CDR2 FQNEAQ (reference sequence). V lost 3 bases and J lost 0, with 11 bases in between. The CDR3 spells CASSFRQIANTGELFF. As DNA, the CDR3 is TGTGCCAGCAGCTTCCGACAGATTGCGAACACCGGGGAGCTGTTTTTT.

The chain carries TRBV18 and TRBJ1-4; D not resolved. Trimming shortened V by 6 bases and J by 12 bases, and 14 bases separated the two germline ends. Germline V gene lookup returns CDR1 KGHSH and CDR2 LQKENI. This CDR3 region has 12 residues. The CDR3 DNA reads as TGTGCCAGCTCCTACACCCGGGAGGAACTGTTTTTT. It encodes CASSYTREELFF.

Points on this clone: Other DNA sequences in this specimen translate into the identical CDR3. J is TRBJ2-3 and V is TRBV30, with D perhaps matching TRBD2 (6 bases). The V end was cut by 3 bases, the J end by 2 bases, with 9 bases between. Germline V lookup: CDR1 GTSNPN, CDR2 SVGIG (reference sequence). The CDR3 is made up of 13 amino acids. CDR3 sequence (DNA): TGTGCCTGGAGGCGGGGTTCCACAGATACGCAGTATTTT. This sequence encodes CAWRRGSTDTQYF.

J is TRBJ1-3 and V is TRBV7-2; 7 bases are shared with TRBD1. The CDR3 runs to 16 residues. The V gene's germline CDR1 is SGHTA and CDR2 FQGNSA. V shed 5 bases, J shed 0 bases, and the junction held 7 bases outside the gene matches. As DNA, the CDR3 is TGTGCCAGCAGCGGGGGACAGCCGAGCTCTGGAAACACCATATATTTT. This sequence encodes CASSGGQPSSGNTIYF.

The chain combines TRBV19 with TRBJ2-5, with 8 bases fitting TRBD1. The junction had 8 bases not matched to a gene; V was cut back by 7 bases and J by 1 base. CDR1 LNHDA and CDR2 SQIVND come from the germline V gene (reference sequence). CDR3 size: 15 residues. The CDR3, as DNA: TGTGCCAGTACCCCTGACAGGGGACTCCAAGAGACCCAGTACTTC. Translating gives CASTPDRGLQETQYF.

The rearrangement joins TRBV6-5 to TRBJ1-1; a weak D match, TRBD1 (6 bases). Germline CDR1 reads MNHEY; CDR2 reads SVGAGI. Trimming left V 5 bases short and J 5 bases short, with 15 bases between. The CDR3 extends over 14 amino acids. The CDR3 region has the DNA TGTGCCAGCAGTATACAGGGTGGAGGGACTGAAGCTTTCTTT. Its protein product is CASSIQGGGTEAFF.

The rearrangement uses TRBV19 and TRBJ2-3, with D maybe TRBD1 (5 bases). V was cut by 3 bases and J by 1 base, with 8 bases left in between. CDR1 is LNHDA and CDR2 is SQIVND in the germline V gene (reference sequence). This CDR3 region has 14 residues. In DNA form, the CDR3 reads TGTGCCAGTAGTATGGGGCACCGCACAGATACGCAGTATTTT. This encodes CASSMGHRTDTQYF.

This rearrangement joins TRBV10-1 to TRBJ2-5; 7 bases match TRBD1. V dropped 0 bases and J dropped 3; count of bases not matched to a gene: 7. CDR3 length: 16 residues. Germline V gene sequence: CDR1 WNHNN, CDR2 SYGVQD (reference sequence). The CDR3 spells CASSESQTGWKETQYF. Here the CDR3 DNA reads TGCGCCAGCAGTGAGTCGCAGACAGGGTGGAAAGAGACCCAGTACTTC.

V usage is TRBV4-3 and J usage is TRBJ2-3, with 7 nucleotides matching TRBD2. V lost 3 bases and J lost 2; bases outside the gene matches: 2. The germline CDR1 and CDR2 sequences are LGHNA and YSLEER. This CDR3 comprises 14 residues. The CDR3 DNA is TGCGCCAGCAGCCAGGGGGGGAACACAGATACGCAGTATTTT. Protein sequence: CASSQGGNTDTQYF.

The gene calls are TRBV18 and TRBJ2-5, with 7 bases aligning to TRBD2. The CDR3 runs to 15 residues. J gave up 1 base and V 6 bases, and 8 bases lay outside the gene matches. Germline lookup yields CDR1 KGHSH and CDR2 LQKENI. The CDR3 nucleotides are TGTGCCAGCTCCCGGAGTAGCGGGCTCCAAGAGACCCAGTACTTC. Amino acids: CASSRSSGLQETQYF.

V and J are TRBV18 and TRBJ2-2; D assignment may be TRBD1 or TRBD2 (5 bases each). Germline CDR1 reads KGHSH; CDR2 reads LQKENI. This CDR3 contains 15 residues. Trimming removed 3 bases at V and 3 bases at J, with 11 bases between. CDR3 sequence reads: CASSPPGPYTGELFF. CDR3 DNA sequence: TGTGCCAGCTCACCCCCGGGGCCCTACACCGGGGAGCTGTTTTTT.

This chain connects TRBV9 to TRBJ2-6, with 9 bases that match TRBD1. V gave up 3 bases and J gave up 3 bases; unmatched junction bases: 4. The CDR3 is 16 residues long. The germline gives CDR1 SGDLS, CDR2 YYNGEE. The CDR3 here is CASSATGGGGANVLTF. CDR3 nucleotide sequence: TGTGCCAGCAGCGCAACAGGGGGCGGTGGGGCCAACGTCCTGACTTTC.

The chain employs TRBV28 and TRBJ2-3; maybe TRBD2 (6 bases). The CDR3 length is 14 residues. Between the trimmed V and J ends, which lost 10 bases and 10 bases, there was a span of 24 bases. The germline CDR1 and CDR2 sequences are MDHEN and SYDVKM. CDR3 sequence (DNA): TGTGCCACCACCGGGACTGGTAACATAAGGTCGCAGTATTTT. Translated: CATTGTGNIRSQYF.